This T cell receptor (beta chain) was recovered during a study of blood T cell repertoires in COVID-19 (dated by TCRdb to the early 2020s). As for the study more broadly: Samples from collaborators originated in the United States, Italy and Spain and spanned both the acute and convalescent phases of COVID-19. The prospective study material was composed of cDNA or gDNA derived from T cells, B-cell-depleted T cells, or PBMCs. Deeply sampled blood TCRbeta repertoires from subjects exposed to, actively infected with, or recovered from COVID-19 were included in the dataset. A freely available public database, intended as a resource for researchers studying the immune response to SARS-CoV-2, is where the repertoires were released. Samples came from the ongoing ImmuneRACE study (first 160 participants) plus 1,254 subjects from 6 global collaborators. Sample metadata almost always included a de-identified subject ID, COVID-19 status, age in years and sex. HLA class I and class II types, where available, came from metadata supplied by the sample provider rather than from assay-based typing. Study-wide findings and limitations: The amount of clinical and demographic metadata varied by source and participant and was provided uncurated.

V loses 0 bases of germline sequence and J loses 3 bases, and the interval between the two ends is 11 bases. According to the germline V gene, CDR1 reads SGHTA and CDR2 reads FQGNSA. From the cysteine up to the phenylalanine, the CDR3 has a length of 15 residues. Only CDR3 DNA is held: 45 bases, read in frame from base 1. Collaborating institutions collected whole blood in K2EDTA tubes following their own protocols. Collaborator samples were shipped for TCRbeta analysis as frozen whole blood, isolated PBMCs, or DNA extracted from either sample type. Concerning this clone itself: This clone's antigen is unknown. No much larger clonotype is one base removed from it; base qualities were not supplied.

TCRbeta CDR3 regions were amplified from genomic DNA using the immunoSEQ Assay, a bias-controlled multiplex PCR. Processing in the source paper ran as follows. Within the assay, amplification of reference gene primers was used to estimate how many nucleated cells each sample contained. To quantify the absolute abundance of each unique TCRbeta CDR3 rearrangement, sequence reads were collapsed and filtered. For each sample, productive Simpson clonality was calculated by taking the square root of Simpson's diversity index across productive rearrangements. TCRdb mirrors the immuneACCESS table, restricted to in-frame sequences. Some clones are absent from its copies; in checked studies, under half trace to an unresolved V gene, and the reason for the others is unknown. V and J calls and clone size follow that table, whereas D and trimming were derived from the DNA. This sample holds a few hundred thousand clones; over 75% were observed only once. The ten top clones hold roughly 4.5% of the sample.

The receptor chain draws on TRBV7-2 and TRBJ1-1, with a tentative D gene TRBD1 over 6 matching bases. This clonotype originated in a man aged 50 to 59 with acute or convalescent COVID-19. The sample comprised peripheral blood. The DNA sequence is TGTGCCAGCAGCTTAGCCGGGGCAGGGGACACTGAAGCTTTCTTT. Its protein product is CASSLAGAGDTEAFF.